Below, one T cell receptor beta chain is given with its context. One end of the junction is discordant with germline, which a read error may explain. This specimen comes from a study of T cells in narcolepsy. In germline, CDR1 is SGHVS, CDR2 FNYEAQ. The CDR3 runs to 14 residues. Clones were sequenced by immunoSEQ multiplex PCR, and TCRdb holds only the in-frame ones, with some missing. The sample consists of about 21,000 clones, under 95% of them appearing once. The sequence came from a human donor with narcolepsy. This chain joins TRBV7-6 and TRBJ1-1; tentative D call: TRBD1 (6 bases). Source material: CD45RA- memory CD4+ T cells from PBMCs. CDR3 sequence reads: CASSLAAGDFEASF. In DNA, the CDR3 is TGTGCCAGCAGCTTAGCGGCAGGGGACTTTGAAGCTTCCTTT.